This TCR beta chain was obtained from a study of T cell responses to AZD1222 COVID-19 vaccine. Details on this clone: Its specificity is unknown.

Overall study results and limits: Seropositivity was recorded at baseline in only six AZD1222 recipients. Researchers took repertoire samples only after the peak T cell response had come. Breadth and depth of Spike-specific TCRs rose after two AZD1222 doses. In a largely white British group with more females than males, clonal diversity was possibly underestimated.

Using immunoSEQ multiplex PCR, the repertoire was profiled, and TCRdb retains in-frame clones only, with some absent. The sample holds around 85,000 clones, approximately 83% seen once. This CDR3 comprises 16 residues. V was clipped by 4 bases and J by 11 bases; unmatched bases: 16. The germline CDR1 and CDR2 sequences are SGHVS and FQNEAQ. The sequence was obtained from an adult in good health. This chain joins TRBV7-8 and TRBJ1-4; 7 bases line up with TRBD1. Source: peripheral blood, taken on day 0 of AZD1222 vaccination. The DNA of the CDR3 is TGTGCCAGCAGCTCTTCGACAGGGATCCATCCGGATAAACTGTTTTTT. It specifies CASSSSTGIHPDKLFF.